The rows below give T cell receptor beta chains drawn from one sample of a study of vaccination and CD4 T cells after COVID-19. TCRdb re-analysed the PCR reads in MiXCR, keeping a single row per CDR3 protein. The data hold thousands of distinct CDR3 sequences, with roughly 26% observed a single time. Antigens of these TCRs are unknown. Sequencing was carried out using CD4+ T cells from blood, cultured in vitro. All receptors come from a human donor in good health. CDR3s include the opening cysteine and the closing phenylalanine or tryptophan. The D gene is left open where the match is weak. The listing skips clone size in some rows; elsewhere it reads once, few, many or a size class.

DNA	CDR3	J	D	size	V
TGTGCCAGCAGCCGAGCACAGGGGCTCCACTCTGGGGCCAACGTCCTGACTTTC	CASSRAQGLHSGANVLTF	TRBJ2-6	TRBD1	NA	TRBV6-2/TRBV6-3
TGCAGCGTCAAGAGAGGACCCCAAGCTGAGCAGTACTTC	CSVKRGPQAEQYF	TRBJ2-7	NA	NA	TRBV29-1
TGTGCCATCAGTGAGTACAGGGATGGCTACACCTTC	CAISEYRDGYTF	TRBJ1-2	NA	medium-sized	TRBV10-3
TGCGCCAGCACCTGGGGGGGGGATGGAGATACGCAGTATTTT	CASTWGGDGDTQYF	TRBJ2-3	TRBD2	NA	TRBV5-1
TGTGCCAGCAGCCCTAGGACAGGGGAGGCCAACGTCCTGACTTTC	CASSPRTGEANVLTF	TRBJ2-6	TRBD1	few	TRBV5-4
TGCGCCAGCAGCTTGGGAGCAACGCCTTTGGAAGCTTTCTTT	CASSLGATPLEAFF	TRBJ1-1	NA	NA	TRBV5-1
TGTGCCAGCAGCTCACCAGGGGGTGCCGGGGCCAACGTCCTGACTTTC	CASSSPGGAGANVLTF	TRBJ2-6	TRBD1	NA	TRBV5-8
TGTGCCATCAGTGAGTCGGGGGGCGAAAGTGAGCAGTTCTTC	CAISESGGESEQFF	TRBJ2-1	NA	NA	TRBV10-3
TGTGCCAGCAGCTTAGCACGGACAGGGGGCTACGAGCAGTACTTC	CASSLARTGGYEQYF	TRBJ2-7	TRBD1	NA	TRBV7-2
TGTGCCAGCAGCCGACTCCGGATGGGCCCAAAGGAGCAGTTCTTC	CASSRLRMGPKEQFF	TRBJ2-1	NA	NA	TRBV11-2
TGTGCCAGCAGACTCACGAGTGAAGCTTTCTTT	CASRLTSEAFF	TRBJ1-1	NA	few	TRBV28
TGTGCCAGCAGCTTTGGGTTGGATCAGCCCCAGCATTTT	CASSFGLDQPQHF	TRBJ1-5	NA	few	TRBV5-4
TGTGCCACCAGCAGAGAAGGACTAGCCCGATATAGCACAGATACGCAGTATTTT	CATSREGLARYSTDTQYF	TRBJ2-3	TRBD2	few	TRBV15
TGCAGTGCTGGGGACAGGCAAAGCTACGAGCAGTACTTC	CSAGDRQSYEQYF	TRBJ2-7	TRBD1	NA	TRBV20-1
TGTGCCACCAGCAGACCAGGGACAGGGTCATCGGGCTACACCTTC	CATSRPGTGSSGYTF	TRBJ1-2	TRBD1	few	TRBV15
TGTGCCAGCAGTCCACCTGTTGGGACAGGCTCCTACGAGCAGTACTTC	CASSPPVGTGSYEQYF	TRBJ2-7	TRBD1	few	TRBV28
TGTGCCAGCAGTTTCCCGGGACAGGGGGCCTACGAGCAGTACTTC	CASSFPGQGAYEQYF	TRBJ2-7	TRBD1	NA	TRBV27
TGTGCCAGCAGCTTTACGGGTGTCAATGAGCAGTTCTTC	CASSFTGVNEQFF	TRBJ2-1	NA	NA	TRBV11-2
TGTGCCAGCAGCGTTAACTATGGCTACACCTTC	CASSVNYGYTF	TRBJ1-2	NA	NA	TRBV9
TGTGCCAGCACTGTAGGTCAGAGCGGGCCATACCCCCCCTACGAGCAGTACTTC	CASTVGQSGPYPPYEQYF	TRBJ2-7	NA	NA	TRBV6-4
TGTGCCACCAGCAAGACAGAGAGCAATCAGCCCCAGCATTTT	CATSKTESNQPQHF	TRBJ1-5	NA	medium-sized	TRBV15
TGTGCCAGCAGCCGGGACAGGGGGAAGAACACTGAAGCTTTCTTT	CASSRDRGKNTEAFF	TRBJ1-1	TRBD1	NA	TRBV27
TGCGCCAGCAGCTCGACATCAGGGGGATCGAGGAACACTGAAGCTTTCTTT	CASSSTSGGSRNTEAFF	TRBJ1-1	TRBD1	NA	TRBV5-1
TGCAGCGTTCGAGGGGGGGCGGTCAGTCCGAACACCGGGGAGCTGTTTTTT	CSVRGGAVSPNTGELFF	TRBJ2-2	NA	NA	TRBV29-1
TGTGCCAGCAGCACGGGGACAGGAAACACCATATATTTT	CASSTGTGNTIYF	TRBJ1-3	NA	NA	TRBV7-9
TGTGCCAGCAGCTTATTTCAGGGCGCTCAGTCACCCCTCCACTTT	CASSLFQGAQSPLHF	TRBJ1-6	NA	few	TRBV7-2
TGTGCCAGCAGCAAAGTCTCGGTGTTGTGGGGCTACACCTTC	CASSKVSVLWGYTF	TRBJ1-2	NA	NA	TRBV21-1
TGTGCCAGCAGCATCCGGGGGGCGAAGGCTGAAGCTTTCTTT	CASSIRGAKAEAFF	TRBJ1-1	NA	NA	TRBV5-4
TGTGCCAGCAGTTACAGGGTGGACAGGGGGTACAATCAGCCCCAGCATTTT	CASSYRVDRGYNQPQHF	TRBJ1-5	TRBD1	NA	TRBV6-5
TGTGCCAGCAGCTCAGGGGTATCGCGGGACGCTTTCTTT	CASSSGVSRDAFF	TRBJ1-1	NA	few	TRBV11-3
TGTGCCATCATAGCCGGGACAGGGTCCTACGAGCAGTACTTC	CAIIAGTGSYEQYF	TRBJ2-7	TRBD1	few	TRBV10-3
TGTGCCAGCAGCGTAGCCCCCCATAGCGGGAACTACAATGAGCAGTTCTTC	CASSVAPHSGNYNEQFF	TRBJ2-1	TRBD2	NA	TRBV9
TGTGCCAGCAGCTCCGGGACTAGCGGGATCCACGAGCAGTACTTC	CASSSGTSGIHEQYF	TRBJ2-7	TRBD2	NA	TRBV11-3
TGTGCCATCAGGGGGACGGGGGACGAGCAGTACTTC	CAIRGTGDEQYF	TRBJ2-7	NA	NA	TRBV10-3
TGTGCCAGCAGCGGTAATAACTATGGCTACACCTTC	CASSGNNYGYTF	TRBJ1-2	NA	few	TRBV2
TGTGCCAGCAGCCCCCCCTTACGGCCAGGGGTGGACGGCTACACCTTC	CASSPPLRPGVDGYTF	TRBJ1-2	NA	NA	TRBV12-3/TRBV12-4
TGCAGCGCAAATCCGGGGGCTCGGGGAGATACGCAGTATTTT	CSANPGARGDTQYF	TRBJ2-3	NA	once	TRBV29-1
TGCGCCTCGGACTCCGGGGGACCCGGGGAGCTGTTTTTT	CASDSGGPGELFF	TRBJ2-2	NA	NA	TRBV5-1
TGCAGTGCGGAGAGGTGGACAGGGCAAAATCAGCCCCAGCATTTT	CSAERWTGQNQPQHF	TRBJ1-5	TRBD1	medium-sized	TRBV20-1
TGTGCCTGGAGCGACGCCAGGGTAGGGCACATTCAGTACTTC	CAWSDARVGHIQYF	TRBJ2-4	NA	NA	TRBV30
TGTGCCAGCAGTTACGGTGGGGGTTACACTGAAGCTTTCTTT	CASSYGGGYTEAFF	TRBJ1-1	NA	NA	TRBV6-5
TGCAGTGCTAGAGATCTGAGGATTCAAGAGACCCAGTACTTC	CSARDLRIQETQYF	TRBJ2-5	NA	few	TRBV20-1
TGTGCCAGCAGCTTATGGACAGGAAGCTACGAGCAGTACTTC	CASSLWTGSYEQYF	TRBJ2-7	TRBD1	NA	TRBV7-8